The clone carrying this TCR beta chain was counted a few times. Its antigen is still unknown. The source of the sample is a study of T cells in Graves' hyperthyroidism and ophthalmopathy. Whole-study findings and limits: Using 13 V-J features, a model discriminated ophthalmopathy from stable hyperthyroidism.

V shed 4 bases, J shed 3 bases, and the junction held 6 bases outside the gene matches. Germline CDR1 and CDR2: SGHRS and YFSETQ. The CDR3 consists of 17 residues. Researchers took RNA transcripts and amplified the TCR beta CDR3 regions from them. First-round RT-PCR of the TCR CDR3 relied on the HTBI primer set. In TCRdb, the multiplex PCR reads were re-called with MiXCR into one record per CDR3 protein. Of approximately 430,000 distinct CDR3 sequences in the sample, 14% to 15% were seen once. J is TRBJ2-2 and V is TRBV5-1; 13 bases map to TRBD2. What was sequenced was blood. This receptor was identified in a man younger than 35 with Graves' ophthalmopathy. CDR3 sequence reads: CASSAWTSGRDTGELFF. DNA of the CDR3: TGCGCCAGCAGCGCCTGGACTAGCGGGAGAGACACCGGGGAGCTGTTTTTT.